The 10 T cell receptor beta chains below were found in one sample sequenced in a study of cytomegalovirus exposure and HLA in healthy donors. Primers for the PCR totalled 60 Vbeta and 13 Jbeta. Measured with immunoSEQ multiplex PCR; TCRdb has only the in-frame clones, and not every one. The table lists roughly 130,000 clones, 80% of them singletons. Sequencing was carried out using PBMCs. The source is a male donor in good health and CMV-seronegative.

About this clone itself: The sample holds other DNA sequences that translate to the same CDR3. This chain joins TRBV6-5 and TRBJ1-1, with D possibly matching TRBD1 (5 bases). Germline-derived CDR1 and CDR2 are MNHEY and SVGAGI. V lost 0 bases and J lost 3, with 11 bases in between. CDR3 length: 15 residues. This CDR3 is CASSYSGGSDTEAFF. CDR3 DNA sequence: TGTGCCAGCAGTTACTCTGGGGGGTCGGACACTGAAGCTTTCTTT.

The table lists this clone with a few counts. The chain has TRBV10-3 and TRBJ1-1; 7 positions agree with TRBD1. Trimming took 10 bases from V and 10 from J; bases not matched to a gene: 21. Germline CDR1 and CDR2: ENHRY and SYGVKD. CDR3 length equals 15 residues. The CDR3 bases are TGTGCCACTCACCAGATCGGACAGGAGCCTTTAGGAGCTTTCTTT. Translation: CATHQIGQEPLGAFF.

There are a few counts of this clone. The genes are TRBV9 and TRBJ1-1; TRBD1 might be the D (5 bases). V lost 4 bases and J 8 bases, leaving 9 bases between the germline ends. CDR3 length equals 11 residues. Germline V gene data show CDR1 as SGDLS and CDR2 as YYNGEE. CDR3 bases: TGTGCCAGCAGCTCGAGGACAGAAGCTTTCTTT. Its translation is CASSSRTEAFF.

The genes are TRBV30 and TRBJ1-4; D might be TRBD1 (5 bases). Trimming left V 1 base short and J 8 bases short, with 11 bases between. This CDR3 is 13 amino acids long. Germline-derived CDR1 and CDR2 are GTSNPN and SVGIG (reference sequence). CDR3 sequence (DNA): TGTGCCTGGAGTGCAGGGAAAGACGAAAAACTGTTTTTT. It codes for CAWSAGKDEKLFF.

The chain joins TRBV5-1 to TRBJ2-2, with 7 bases fitting TRBD1. The V gene end was trimmed by 2 bases and the J gene end by 4 bases; junction bases not matched to a gene: 8. The CDR3 loop spans 16 amino acids. Per germline, CDR1 SGHRS and CDR2 YFSETQ. The CDR3 loop is CASSFGDRDFTGELFF. The CDR3 DNA follows: TGCGCCAGCAGCTTTGGAGACAGGGATTTCACCGGGGAGCTGTTTTTT.

J is TRBJ2-7 and V is TRBV4-2, with TRBD1 matching over 11 bases. V shed 1 base, J shed 7 bases, and the junction held 12 bases outside the gene matches. CDR1 and CDR2 (germline): LGHNA, YNFKEQ. This CDR3 is 17 amino acids long. The CDR3 DNA reads as TGTGCCAGCAGCCAAGCGACCGGGACAGGGGGATCGGGTGAGCAGTACTTC. Translation: CASSQATGTGGSGEQYF.

Only a few counts were recorded for this clone. The chain employs TRBV4-2 and TRBJ2-3; 8 bases are a match to TRBD2. V was pared by 0 bases and J by 5 bases, with 10 bases of the junction left unmatched. The CDR3 is made up of 17 amino acids. Per the germline V gene, CDR1 is LGHNA and CDR2 is YNFKEQ. The CDR3 protein is CASSQESEREMIDTQYF. The CDR3 region has the DNA TGTGCCAGCAGCCAAGAATCGGAGCGGGAGATGATAGATACGCAGTATTTT.

V gene TRBV5-1 combines with J gene TRBJ1-1, with TRBD1 identical over 7 bases. Trimming removed 2 bases from V and 4 bases from J; junction bases left unmatched: 2. CDR3 length: 13 residues. Germline lookup yields CDR1 SGHRS and CDR2 YFSETQ. The CDR3 region has the DNA TGCGCCAGCAGCTTACAGGGGAGCACTGAAGCTTTCTTT. This codes for CASSLQGSTEAFF. The full variable domain, completed using reference TRBV5-1 and TRBJ1-1, is KAGVTQTPRYLIKTRGQQVTLSCSPISGHRSVSWYQQTPGQGLQFLFEYFSETQRNKGNFPGRFSGRQFSNSRSEMNVSTLELGDSALYLCASSLQGSTEAFFGQGTRLTVV.

The rearrangement links TRBV5-1 to TRBJ1-1; 8 bases align to TRBD1. CDR1 is SGHRS and CDR2 is YFSETQ in the germline V gene. Trimming removed 5 bases from V and 0 bases from J; junction bases left unmatched: 9. The CDR3 is made up of 16 amino acids. The CDR3 here is CASSPGQVFMNTEAFF. CDR3 coding DNA: TGCGCCAGCAGTCCGGGACAGGTTTTTATGAACACTGAAGCTTTCTTT. The full variable domain, with the rest looked up from reference TRBV5-1 and TRBJ1-1, is KAGVTQTPRYLIKTRGQQVTLSCSPISGHRSVSWYQQTPGQGLQFLFEYFSETQRNKGNFPGRFSGRQFSNSRSEMNVSTLELGDSALYLCASSPGQVFMNTEAFFGQGTRLTVV.

The rearrangement uses TRBV9 and TRBJ1-2; no reliable D call. Trimming shortened V by 1 base and J by 0 bases, and 4 bases separated the two germline ends. This CDR3 comprises 13 residues. The germline V gene has CDR1 SGDLS and CDR2 YYNGEE. In DNA form, the CDR3 reads TGTGCCAGCAGCGTATCCTCTAACTATGGCTACACCTTC. Its protein is CASSVSSNYGYTF. The variable domain in full, with the rest retrieved from reference TRBV9 and TRBJ1-2, is DSGVTQTPKHLITATGQRVTLRCSPRSGDLSVYWYQQSLDQGLQFLIQYYNGEERAKGNILERFSAQQFPDLHSELNLSSLELGDSALYFCASSVSSNYGYTFGSGTRLTVV.